These 16 T cell receptor beta chains originate from one sample sequenced in a study of T-cell reconstitution after alpha-beta-depleted transplantation in children. A library of TCRbeta sequences, prepared with unique molecular identifiers, was generated. TCRdb re-analysed the PCR reads in MiXCR, keeping a single row per CDR3 protein. The sample shows about 500,000 distinct CDR3 sequences, about 31% of them seen only once. Sequenced material: PBMCs from the stem cell graft donor, taken from the stem cell graft. The receptors derive from a human donor who donated a stem cell graft to a child with aplastic anemia.

The rearrangement uses TRBV6-1 and TRBJ2-3, with 10 bases identical to TRBD2. From germline, CDR1 is MNHNS and CDR2 SASEGT. V was clipped by 5 bases and J by 4 bases; unmatched bases: 12. The CDR3 is made up of 17 amino acids. CDR3 sequence reads: CASSKISGTSVADTQYF. In DNA, the CDR3 is TGTGCCAGCAGTAAAATCTCCGGGACTAGCGTGGCAGATACGCAGTATTTT.

CDR3 sequence: CASSVGTGPNQPQHF. The CDR3 DNA is TGTGCCAGCAGCGTAGGTACAGGGCCTAATCAGCCCCAGCATTTT. The chain recombines TRBV9 with TRBJ1-5; D is possibly TRBD1 (6 bases). The CDR3 sequence is 15 residues long. Looked up from germline, CDR1 is SGDLS and CDR2 is YYNGEE. V lost 0 bases, J lost 4 bases, and 11 bases lay in between.

The chain is built from TRBV4-1 and TRBJ1-1, with D maybe TRBD1 (6 bases). This CDR3 contains 16 residues. Germline assignment: CDR1 MGHRA and CDR2 YSYEKL. V was shortened by 0 bases and J by 4 bases, with 15 bases between the two germline ends. CDR3 region: CASSQDVTGASTEAFF. In DNA, the CDR3 is TGCGCCAGCAGCCAAGATGTTACGGGGGCGAGCACTGAAGCTTTCTTT.

V usage is TRBV5-5 and J usage is TRBJ2-2; TRBD1 matches at 9 bases. The CDR3 is 15 residues long. V shed 0 bases, J shed 6 bases, and the junction held 3 bases outside the gene matches. CDR1 is SGHKS, CDR2 YYEKEE, per germline (reference sequence). The CDR3 DNA follows: TGTGCCAGCAGCTTGGGGGACAGGGTCTCCGGGGAGCTGTTTTTT. It specifies CASSLGDRVSGELFF.

The chain carries TRBV18 and TRBJ2-7; D possibly uses TRBD1 or TRBD2 (5 bases each). Trimming shortened V by 3 bases and J by 2 bases, and 11 bases separated the two germline ends. The CDR3 spans 14 residues. Germline-derived CDR1 and CDR2 are KGHSH and LQKENI. The CDR3 nucleotides read TGTGCCAGCTCACCCCGGGACGGTCCCTACGAGCAGTACTTC. The encoded protein is CASSPRDGPYEQYF.

This clonotype was seen only a few times. This sequence joins TRBV27 and TRBJ2-7, with D perhaps TRBD1 (5 bases). The germline V gene has CDR1 MNHEY and CDR2 SMNVEV (reference sequence). The CDR3 covers 13 residues. With 3 bases removed from V and 6 bases from J, the gap between germline ends came to 12 bases. The chain's CDR3 is CASSLGRVTEQYF. The CDR3 DNA sequence: TGTGCCAGCAGTTTGGGCAGGGTGACCGAGCAGTACTTC.

As for this clonotype: It is likely a read error, because the conserved phenylalanine at the end of the CDR3 is missing. The chain uses TRBV7-2 and TRBJ2-1; 10 nucleotides align to TRBD2. With V trimmed by 8 bases and J by 5 bases, 9 bases remained unmatched. The CDR3 sequence is 15 residues long. CDR1 and CDR2 from the germline V gene are SGHTA and FQGNSA. CDR3 nucleotides: TGTGCCAGCCTAGCCTTCGGGACTAGCGACAATGAGCAGTTCCTC. This encodes CASLAFGTSDNEQFL.

This chain links TRBV24-1 with TRBJ1-1; TRBD1 aligns across 7 bases. Per the germline V gene, CDR1 is KGHDR and CDR2 is SFDVKD. The CDR3 consists of 13 residues. V shed 8 bases, J shed 4 bases, and the junction held 6 bases outside the gene matches. The CDR3 DNA sequence: TGTGCCACCACGGGCAGACAGGGCACTGAAGCTTTCTTT. Amino acids: CATTGRQGTEAFF.

The genes are TRBV5-1 and TRBJ2-1; TRBD1 matches 8 bases. J lost 11 bases, V lost 4 bases, and 8 bases had no gene match. Germline CDR1 is SGHRS and CDR2 is YFSETQ. The CDR3 has 13 amino acids. CDR3 sequence: CASSPTGVPKQFF. The CDR3, as DNA: TGCGCCAGCAGCCCGACAGGGGTCCCAAAGCAGTTCTTC.

This clonotype showed up just once. V is TRBV20-1 and J is TRBJ1-2; 7 bases fit TRBD1. Germline V gene data show CDR1 as DFQATT and CDR2 as SNEGSKA (reference sequence). J was trimmed by 5 bases and V by 5 bases; bases with no gene match: 8. The CDR3 is made up of 13 amino acids. DNA for the CDR3: TGCAGTGCTGTACAGGGGCCGGAATATGGCTACACCTTC. Translated, it gives CSAVQGPEYGYTF.

This clonotype was seen only a few times. This chain connects TRBV10-3 to TRBJ1-1, with D unresolved. V was clipped by 4 bases and J by 7 bases, with 10 bases between them. The CDR3 has 12 residues. Per germline, CDR1 ENHRY and CDR2 SYGVKD. CDR3: CAISVAGREAFF. The CDR3 DNA reads as TGTGCCATCAGTGTGGCCGGGCGTGAAGCTTTCTTT.

This clonotype was recorded a few times. The chain couples TRBV10-3 to TRBJ1-1, with 7 nucleotides matching TRBD1. Germline trimming cut 5 bases from V and 10 bases from J; bases unmatched to any gene: 16. Germline V CDR1 and CDR2: ENHRY, SYGVKD. The CDR3 covers 15 residues. CDR3 residues: CAISPGAGGEFRAFF. The CDR3 region has the DNA TGTGCCATCAGTCCTGGCGCAGGGGGGGAGTTTAGAGCTTTCTTT.

The count of this clonotype is one. The V call is TRBV9, the J call TRBJ1-4; possible D gene TRBD1, 6 bases. With 8 bases removed from V and 6 bases from J, the gap between germline ends came to 29 bases. Germline-derived CDR1 and CDR2 are SGDLS and YYNGEE. The CDR3 has 18 amino acids. The CDR3 nucleotides read TGTGCCAGTGCCAGCGTACAGAGCGGGGGGCAGGAGCATGAAAAACTGTTTTTT. Translation gives CASASVQSGGQEHEKLFF. Using reference TRBV9 and TRBJ1-4 for the parts outside the CDR3, the full variable domain is DSGVTQTPKHLITATGQRVTLRCSPRSGDLSVYWYQQSLDQGLQFLIQYYNGEERAKGNILERFSAQQFPDLHSELNLSSLELGDSALYFCASASVQSGGQEHEKLFFGSGTQLSVL.

V usage is TRBV4-2 and J usage is TRBJ2-1, with D tentatively TRBD1 (5 bases). V dropped 5 bases and J dropped 6 bases, with 14 bases sitting between them. The CDR3 totals 14 residues. Germline CDR1 reads LGHNA; CDR2 reads YNFKEQ. CDR3 in DNA: TGTGCCAGCAGCAAAGGGGCCAGTAGCAATGAGCAGTTCTTC. As protein: CASSKGASSNEQFF.

The V call is TRBV28, the J call TRBJ2-7; 9 positions match TRBD1. The germline V gene has CDR1 MDHEN and CDR2 SYDVKM. This CDR3 comprises 12 residues. The V and J ends lost 8 bases and 1 base, in that order; junction bases with no gene match: 0. The DNA of the CDR3 is TGTGCCAGCGGGACAGGGTCCTACGAGCAGTACGTC. Its translation: CASGTGSYEQYV.

V usage is TRBV20-1 and J usage is TRBJ2-3; D might be TRBD2 (6 bases). This CDR3 spans 16 amino acids. V was pared by 6 bases and J by 3 bases, with 22 bases between. Germline V CDR1 and CDR2: DFQATT, SNEGSKA (reference sequence). The CDR3 DNA is TGCAGTGCGCTGCTCCCTCCCGGGGGTAGGACAGATACGCAGTATTTT. Translating it yields CSALLPPGGRTDTQYF.